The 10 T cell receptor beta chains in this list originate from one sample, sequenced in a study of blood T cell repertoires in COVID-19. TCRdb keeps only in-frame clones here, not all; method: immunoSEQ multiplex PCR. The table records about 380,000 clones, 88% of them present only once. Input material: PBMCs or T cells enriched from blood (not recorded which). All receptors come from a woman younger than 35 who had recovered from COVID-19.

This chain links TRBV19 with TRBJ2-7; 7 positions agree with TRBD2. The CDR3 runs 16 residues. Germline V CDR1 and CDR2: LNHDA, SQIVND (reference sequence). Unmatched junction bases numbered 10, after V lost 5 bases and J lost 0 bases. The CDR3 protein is CASSRTLAVSSYEQYF. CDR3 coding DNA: TGTGCCAGTAGTCGCACCCTAGCGGTGAGCTCCTACGAGCAGTACTTC. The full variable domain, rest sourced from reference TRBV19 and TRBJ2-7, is DGGITQSPKYLFRKEGQNVTLSCEQNLNHDAMYWYRQDPGQGLRLIYYSQIVNDFQKGDIAEGYSVSREKKESFPLTVTSAQKNPTAFYLCASSRTLAVSSYEQYFGPGTRLTVT.

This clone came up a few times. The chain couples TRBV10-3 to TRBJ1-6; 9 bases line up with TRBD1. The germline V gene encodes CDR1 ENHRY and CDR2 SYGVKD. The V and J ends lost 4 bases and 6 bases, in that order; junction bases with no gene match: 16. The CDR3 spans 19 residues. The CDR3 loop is CAISVLFPSRDRANSPLHF. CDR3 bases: TGTGCCATCAGTGTCCTGTTCCCAAGCAGGGACAGGGCTAATTCACCCCTCCACTTT.

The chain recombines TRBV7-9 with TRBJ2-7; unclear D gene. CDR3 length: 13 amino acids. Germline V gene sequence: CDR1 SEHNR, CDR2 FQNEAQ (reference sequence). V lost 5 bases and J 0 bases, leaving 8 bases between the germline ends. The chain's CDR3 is CASSPPSSYEQYF. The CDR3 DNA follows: TGTGCCAGCAGCCCGCCTAGCTCCTACGAGCAGTACTTC.

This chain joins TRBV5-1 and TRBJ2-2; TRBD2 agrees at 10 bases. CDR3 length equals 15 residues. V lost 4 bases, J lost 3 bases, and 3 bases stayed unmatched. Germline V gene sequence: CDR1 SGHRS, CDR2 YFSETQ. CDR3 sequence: CASSTGTSDTGELFF. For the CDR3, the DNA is TGCGCCAGCAGCACCGGGACTAGCGACACCGGGGAGCTGTTTTTT.

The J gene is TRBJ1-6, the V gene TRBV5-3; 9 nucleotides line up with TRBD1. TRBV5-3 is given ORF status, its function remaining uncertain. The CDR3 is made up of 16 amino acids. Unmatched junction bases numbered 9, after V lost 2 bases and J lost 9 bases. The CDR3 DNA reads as TGTGCCAGAAGCTTTTCCGGGACAGGGTTCTTTTCACCCCTCCACTTT. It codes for CARSFSGTGFFSPLHF.

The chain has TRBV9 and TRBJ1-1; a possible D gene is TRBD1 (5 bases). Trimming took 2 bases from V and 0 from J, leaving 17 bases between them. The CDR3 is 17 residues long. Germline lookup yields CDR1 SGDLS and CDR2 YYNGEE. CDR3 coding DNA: TGTGCCAGCAGCGTGGAGCCCTCGGGGGTTATGAACACTGAAGCTTTCTTT. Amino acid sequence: CASSVEPSGVMNTEAFF.

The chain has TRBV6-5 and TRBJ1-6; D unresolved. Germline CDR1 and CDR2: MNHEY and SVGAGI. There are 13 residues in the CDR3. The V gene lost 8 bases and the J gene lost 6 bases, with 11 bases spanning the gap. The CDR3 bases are TGTGCCAGCCGCCTCGCGCCTAATTCACCCCTCCACTTT. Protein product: CASRLAPNSPLHF.

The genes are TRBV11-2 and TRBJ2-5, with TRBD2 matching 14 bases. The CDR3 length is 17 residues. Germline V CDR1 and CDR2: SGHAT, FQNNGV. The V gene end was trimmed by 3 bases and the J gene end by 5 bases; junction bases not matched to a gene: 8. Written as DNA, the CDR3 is TGTGCCAGCAGCTTTCCGACTAGCGGGGGGGGTGCGGAGACCCAGTACTTC. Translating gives CASSFPTSGGGAETQYF.

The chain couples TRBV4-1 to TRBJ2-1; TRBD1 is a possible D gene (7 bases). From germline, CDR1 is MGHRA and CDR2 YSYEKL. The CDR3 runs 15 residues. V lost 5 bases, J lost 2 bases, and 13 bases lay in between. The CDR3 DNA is TGCGCCAGCAGCGTCCCAGGGGGGCCCTACAATGAGCAGTTCTTC. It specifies CASSVPGGPYNEQFF.

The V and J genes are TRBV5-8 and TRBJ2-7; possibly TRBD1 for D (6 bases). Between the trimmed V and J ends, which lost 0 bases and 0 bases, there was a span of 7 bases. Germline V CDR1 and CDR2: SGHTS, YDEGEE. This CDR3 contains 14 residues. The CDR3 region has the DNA TGTGCCAGCAGCTTGGGACAGGCCTCCTACGAGCAGTACTTC. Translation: CASSLGQASYEQYF.